This T cell receptor beta chain came from a study of blood T cell repertoires in COVID-19. Study details: Samples of COVID-19 (acute and convalescent) were obtained from the United States, Italy and Spain.

Assay used: immunoSEQ multiplex PCR; TCRdb lists only in-frame clones, some missing. This sample yields about 51,000 clones, of which roughly four fifths are seen a single time; roughly 13% belongs to the top ten. V trimming: 4 bases; J trimming: 9 bases; junction bases outside the gene matches: 16. CDR1 is SGHDN, CDR2 FVKESK, per germline. The CDR3 is 17 residues long. This receptor was taken from a human donor with acute or convalescent COVID-19. The donor label of this sample is uncertain. The gene calls are TRBV14 and TRBJ2-1, with TRBD1 matching 9 bases. What was sequenced was peripheral blood. The CDR3, as DNA: TGTGCCAGCAGCCTACGTCCCGGGACAGGGTATCGGCTTGAGCAGTTCTTC. Encoded protein: CASSLRPGTGYRLEQFF.